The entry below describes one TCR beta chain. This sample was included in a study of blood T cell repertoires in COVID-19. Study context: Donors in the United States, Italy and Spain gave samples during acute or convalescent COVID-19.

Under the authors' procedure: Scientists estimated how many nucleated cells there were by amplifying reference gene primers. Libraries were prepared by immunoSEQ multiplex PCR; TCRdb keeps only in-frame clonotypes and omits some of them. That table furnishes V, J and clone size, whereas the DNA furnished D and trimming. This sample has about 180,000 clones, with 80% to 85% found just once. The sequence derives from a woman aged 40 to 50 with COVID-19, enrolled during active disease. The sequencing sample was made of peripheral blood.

The CDR3 sequence: CASSGTSVYNEQFF. The CDR3 coding sequence is TGTGCCAGCTCCGGGACTAGCGTTTACAATGAGCAGTTCTTC. The chain combines TRBV18 with TRBJ2-1; 10 bases agree with TRBD2. CDR3 size: 14 residues. Trimming removed 6 bases from V and 4 bases from J; junction bases left unmatched: 3. Germline V gene sequence: CDR1 KGHSH, CDR2 LQKENI.